Listed below are T cell receptor beta chains from one sample, sequenced in a study of CD8+CD57+ T cells in acquired aplastic anemia. TCRdb re-called the reads through MiXCR, storing one row per CDR3 protein. This table holds some 150,000 distinct CDR3 sequences, more than 35% found once. Sequenced input: sorted CD4+, CD8+, or CD8+CD57+ T cells (not recorded which) from PBMCs. The receptor source for this set is a human donor in good health, serving as a control. Each CDR3 is given with its conserved first and last residue. D genes are given only for firm matches. Some rows have no size entry. The others give once, few or many, or a class for an expanded clone.

TRBJ2-3	TRBV7-8	TRBD2	many	CASEPGGRAIADTQYF	TGTGCCAGCGAACCCGGGGGGAGGGCCATAGCAGATACGCAGTATTTT
TRBJ2-7	TRBV7-2	.	once	CASSLGRYEQYF	TGTGCCAGCAGCCTAGGCAGATACGAGCAGTACTTC
TRBJ2-7	TRBV18	.	many	CASSPPGSYEQYF	TGTGCCAGCTCACCACCGGGGTCCTACGAGCAGTACTTC
TRBJ1-6	TRBV2	.	.	CASSVGMESPLHF	TGTGCCAGCAGTGTAGGTATGGAGTCACCCCTCCACTTT
TRBJ2-7	TRBV7-8	.	.	CASSLAPYSYEQYF	TGTGCCAGCAGCTTAGCACCGTACTCCTACGAGCAGTACTTC
TRBJ1-1	TRBV9	TRBD1	.	CASSVEGQGLF	TGTGCCAGCAGCGTAGAGGGACAGGGGTTATTT
TRBJ2-7	TRBV3-1	.	many	CASSFGTAIAYEQYF	TGTGCCAGCAGCTTCGGGACGGCGATAGCCTACGAGCAGTACTTC
TRBJ2-7	TRBV6-5	TRBD1	many	CASSSPGQAAVQYF	TGTGCCAGCAGTTCACCGGGACAGGCGGCAGTGCAGTACTTC
TRBJ2-5	TRBV7-9	.	.	CASSLMGGETQYF	TGTGCCAGCAGCTTAATGGGGGGAGAGACCCAGTACTTC
TRBJ2-5	TRBV7-2	.	.	CASSLTTTQYF	TGTGCCAGCAGTTTAACCACGACCCAGTACTTC
TRBJ2-7	TRBV20-1	.	.	CSARDVGAEQYF	TGCAGTGCCAGGGACGTGGGGGCCGAGCAGTACTTC
TRBJ1-5	TRBV24-1	.	many	CATSDRDQPQHF	TGTGCCACCAGTGATAGGGACCAGCCCCAGCATTTT